The T cell receptor beta chain under discussion was sequenced for a study of control samples from healthy donors and cancer patients. Libraries were prepared by immunoSEQ multiplex PCR; TCRdb keeps only in-frame clonotypes and omits some of them. There are approximately 100,000 clones in the sample; 80% to 90% occur only once, and 7.8% lies in the top ten. Per the germline V gene, CDR1 is LNHDA and CDR2 is SQIVND (reference sequence). Trimming left V 3 bases short and J 5 bases short, with 9 bases between. The CDR3 loop spans 13 amino acids. Sequencing was performed on blood. The TCR sequence derives from a man between 25 and 39 years old in good health. The rearrangement uses TRBV19 and TRBJ2-3; D might be TRBD2 (5 bases). CDR3 region: CASSMFGGDTQYF. CDR3 nucleotide sequence: TGTGCCAGTAGTATGTTCGGAGGAGATACGCAGTATTTT.